This T cell receptor beta chain emerged from a study of T cell responses to AZD1222 COVID-19 vaccine. Study-level results: Reportedly, close to half of spike-specific TCRs are directed against unmutated variant regions. Females made up more of the donors, who were largely white British, and clonal diversity may have come out too low. When two AZD1222 doses had been given, Spike-specific TCR breadth and depth rose.

On this clone: Its antigen is still unknown.

Sequenced by immunoSEQ multiplex PCR; TCRdb stores in-frame clones only, minus some. The sample yields 130,000 or so clones, around nine tenths seen once. Germline CDR1 and CDR2: KGHSH and LQKENI. This CDR3 region has 15 residues. Between the trimmed V and J ends, which lost 3 bases and 1 base, there was a span of 12 bases. The sequence came from an adult in good health. This sequence joins TRBV18 and TRBJ1-1; D remains unclear. This material consisted of peripheral blood, taken on day 0 of AZD1222 vaccination. In DNA, the CDR3 is TGTGCCAGCTCACCCTCCCTGACGGGGAACACTGAAGCTTTCTTT. Its translation is CASSPSLTGNTEAFF.